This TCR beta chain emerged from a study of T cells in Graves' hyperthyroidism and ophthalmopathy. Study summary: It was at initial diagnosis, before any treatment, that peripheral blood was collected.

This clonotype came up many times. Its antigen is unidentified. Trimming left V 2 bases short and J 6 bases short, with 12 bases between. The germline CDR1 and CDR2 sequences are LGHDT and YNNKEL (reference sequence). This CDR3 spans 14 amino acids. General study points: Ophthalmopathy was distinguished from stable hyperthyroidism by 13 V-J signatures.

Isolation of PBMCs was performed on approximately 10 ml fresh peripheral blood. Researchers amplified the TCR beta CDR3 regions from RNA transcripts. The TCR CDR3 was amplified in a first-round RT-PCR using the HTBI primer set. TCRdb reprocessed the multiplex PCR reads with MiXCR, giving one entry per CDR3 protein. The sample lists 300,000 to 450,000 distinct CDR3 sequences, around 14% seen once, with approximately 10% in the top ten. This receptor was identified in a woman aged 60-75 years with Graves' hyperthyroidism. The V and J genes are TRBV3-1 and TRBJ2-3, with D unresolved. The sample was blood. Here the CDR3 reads CASSQYGVADTQYF. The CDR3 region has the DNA TGTGCCAGCAGCCAATATGGGGTTGCGGATACGCAGTATTTT.